This T cell receptor (beta chain) was captured by sequencing in a study of metastatic and nonmetastatic thyroid tumors. As for the study in general: The study looked at repertoires side by side in blood and in tumor or nodule tissue from malignant and benign thyroid patients.

Study-wide points: The reported finding was significantly higher TCR beta diversity in malignant thyroid tumors relative to benign nodules, in blood and tumor.

Thyroid surgery was performed in patients who had received no treatment beforehand. Trimming left V 6 bases short and J 3 bases short, with 11 bases between. The germline CDR1 and CDR2 sequences are MNHNY and SVGAGI (reference sequence). CDR3 length equals 13 residues. Authors' processing steps: Clinicopathological groups differed in CDR3, with these differences serving to build a distant-metastasis classifier for papillary thyroid cancer. TCRdb redid the clone calls on the PCR reads using MiXCR. The V and J calls were not made by the authors but by TCRdb's processing. The sample has roughly 70,000 clones, roughly 18% seen once. This clone was counted at least ten times. What it recognizes is unknown.

V and J are TRBV6-6 and TRBJ1-2, with a possible D match to TRBD1 (6 bases). The receptor comes from a female donor with papillary thyroid cancer or a benign thyroid nodule (not recorded which). Some clones in this sample may be carry-over from other donors' samples. Sample: blood. CDR3 amino acids: CASRLEGDYGYTF. The DNA for the CDR3 is TGTGCCAGCAGACTCGAGGGGGACTATGGCTACACCTTC.